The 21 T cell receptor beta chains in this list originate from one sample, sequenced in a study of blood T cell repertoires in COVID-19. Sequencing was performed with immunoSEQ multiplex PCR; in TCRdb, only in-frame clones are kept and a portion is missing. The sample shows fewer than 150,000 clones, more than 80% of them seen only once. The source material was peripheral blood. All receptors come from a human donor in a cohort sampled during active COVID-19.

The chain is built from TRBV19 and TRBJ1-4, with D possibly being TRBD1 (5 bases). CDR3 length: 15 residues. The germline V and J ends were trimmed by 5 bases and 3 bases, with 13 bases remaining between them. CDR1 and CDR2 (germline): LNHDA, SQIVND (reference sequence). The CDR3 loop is CASSSGLQANEKLFF. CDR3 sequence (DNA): TGTGCCAGTAGTTCAGGGTTGCAGGCTAATGAAAAACTGTTTTTT. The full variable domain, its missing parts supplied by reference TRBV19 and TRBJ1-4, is DGGITQSPKYLFRKEGQNVTLSCEQNLNHDAMYWYRQDPGQGLRLIYYSQIVNDFQKGDIAEGYSVSREKKESFPLTVTSAQKNPTAFYLCASSSGLQANEKLFFGSGTQLSVL.

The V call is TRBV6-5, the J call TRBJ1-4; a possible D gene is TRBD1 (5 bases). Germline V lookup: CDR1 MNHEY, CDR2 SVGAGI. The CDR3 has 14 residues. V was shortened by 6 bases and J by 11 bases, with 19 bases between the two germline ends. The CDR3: CASRPRGEPGKLFF. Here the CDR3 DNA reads TGTGCCAGCAGGCCCCGGGGGGAGCCGGGGAAACTGTTTTTT.

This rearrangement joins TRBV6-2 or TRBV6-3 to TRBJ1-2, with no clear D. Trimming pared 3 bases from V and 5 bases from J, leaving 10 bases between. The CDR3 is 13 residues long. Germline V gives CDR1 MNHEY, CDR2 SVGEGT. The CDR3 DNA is TGTGCCAGCAGTTATCAGTCGAGGTATGGCTACACCTTC. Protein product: CASSYQSRYGYTF.

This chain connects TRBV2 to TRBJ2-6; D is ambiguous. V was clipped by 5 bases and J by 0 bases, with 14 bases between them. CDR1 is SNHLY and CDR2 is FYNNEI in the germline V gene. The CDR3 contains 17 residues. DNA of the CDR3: TGTGCCAGCAGTTGGCCAGGCCTCCCCTCTGGGGCCAACGTCCTGACTTTC. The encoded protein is CASSWPGLPSGANVLTF.

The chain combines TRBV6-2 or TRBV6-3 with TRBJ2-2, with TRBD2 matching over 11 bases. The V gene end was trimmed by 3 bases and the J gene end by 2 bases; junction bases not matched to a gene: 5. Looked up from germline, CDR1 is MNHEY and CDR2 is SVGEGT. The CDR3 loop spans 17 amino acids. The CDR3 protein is CASSYTSGGPNTGELFF. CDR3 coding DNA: TGTGCCAGCAGTTATACTAGCGGGGGCCCAAACACCGGGGAGCTGTTTTTT.

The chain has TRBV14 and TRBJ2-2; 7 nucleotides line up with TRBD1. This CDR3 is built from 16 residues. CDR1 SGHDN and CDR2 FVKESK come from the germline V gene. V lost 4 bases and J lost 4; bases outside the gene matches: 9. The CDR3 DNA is TGTGCCAGCAGCCTTCGAAGGGGGCCTGGCACCGGGGAGCTGTTTTTT. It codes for CASSLRRGPGTGELFF.

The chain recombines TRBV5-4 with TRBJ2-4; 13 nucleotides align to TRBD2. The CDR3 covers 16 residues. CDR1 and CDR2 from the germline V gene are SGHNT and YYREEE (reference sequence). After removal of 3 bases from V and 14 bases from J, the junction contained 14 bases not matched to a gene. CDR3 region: CASSSHSGTSGAPKYF. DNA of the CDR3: TGTGCCAGCAGCTCCCATTCCGGGACTAGCGGGGCCCCGAAGTACTTC.

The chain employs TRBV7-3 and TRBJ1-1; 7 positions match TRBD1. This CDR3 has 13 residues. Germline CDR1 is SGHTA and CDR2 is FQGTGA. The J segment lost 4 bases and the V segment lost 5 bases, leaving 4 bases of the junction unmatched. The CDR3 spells CASSRQGSTEAFF. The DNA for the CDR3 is TGTGCCAGCAGCCGACAGGGAAGCACTGAAGCTTTCTTT.

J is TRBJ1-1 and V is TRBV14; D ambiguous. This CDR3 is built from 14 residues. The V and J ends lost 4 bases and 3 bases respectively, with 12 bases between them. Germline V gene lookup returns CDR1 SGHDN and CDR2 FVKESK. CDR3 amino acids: CASSLGGGYTEAFF. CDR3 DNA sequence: TGTGCCAGCAGCCTAGGCGGAGGGTACACTGAAGCTTTCTTT.

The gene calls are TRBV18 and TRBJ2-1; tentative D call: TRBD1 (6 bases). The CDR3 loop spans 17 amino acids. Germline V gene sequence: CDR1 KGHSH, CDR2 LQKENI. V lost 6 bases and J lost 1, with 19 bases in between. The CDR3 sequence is CASSPLLQGPSYNEQFF. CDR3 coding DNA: TGTGCCAGCTCCCCTCTATTACAGGGCCCATCCTACAATGAGCAGTTCTTC.

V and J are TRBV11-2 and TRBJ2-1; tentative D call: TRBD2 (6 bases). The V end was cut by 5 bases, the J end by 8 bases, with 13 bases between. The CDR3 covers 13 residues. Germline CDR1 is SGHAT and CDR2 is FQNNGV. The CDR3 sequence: CASSPGLPDEQFF. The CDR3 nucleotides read TGTGCCAGCAGCCCGGGACTCCCCGATGAGCAGTTCTTC.

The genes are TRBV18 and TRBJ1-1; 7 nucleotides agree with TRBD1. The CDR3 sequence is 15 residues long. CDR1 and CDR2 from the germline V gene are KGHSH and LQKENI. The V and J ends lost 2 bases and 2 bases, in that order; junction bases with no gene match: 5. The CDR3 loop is CASSPTRDSNTEAFF. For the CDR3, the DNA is TGTGCCAGCTCACCAACCCGGGACAGCAACACTGAAGCTTTCTTT. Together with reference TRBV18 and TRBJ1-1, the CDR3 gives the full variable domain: NAGVMQNPRHLVRRRGQEARLRCSPMKGHSHVYWYRQLPEEGLKFMVYLQKENIIDESGMPKERFSAEFPKEGPSILRIQQVVRGDSAAYFCASSPTRDSNTEAFFGQGTRLTVV.

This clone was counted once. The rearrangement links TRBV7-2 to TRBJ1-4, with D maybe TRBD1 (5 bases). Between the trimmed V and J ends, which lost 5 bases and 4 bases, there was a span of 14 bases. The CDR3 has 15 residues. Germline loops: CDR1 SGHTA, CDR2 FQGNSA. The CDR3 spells CASSPDSDRNEKLFF. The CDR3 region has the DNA TGTGCCAGCAGCCCCGACAGCGATCGTAATGAAAAACTGTTTTTT.

The CDR3 coding sequence is TGTGCCAGCAGTTTATTAGCGGACGGGGGGGAATTCTTC. Amino acids: CASSLLADGGEFF. This sequence joins TRBV27 and TRBJ2-1; 8 bases agree with TRBD2. The CDR3 is 13 amino acids. V trimming: 1 base; J trimming: 16 bases; junction bases outside the gene matches: 9. Per germline, CDR1 MNHEY and CDR2 SMNVEV (reference sequence).

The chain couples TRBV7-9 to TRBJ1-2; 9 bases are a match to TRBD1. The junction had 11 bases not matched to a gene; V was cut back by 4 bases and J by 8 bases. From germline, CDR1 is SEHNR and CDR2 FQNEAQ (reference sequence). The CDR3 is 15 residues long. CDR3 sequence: CASSSLRTGDGGYTF. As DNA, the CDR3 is TGTGCCAGCAGCTCTTTGAGGACAGGGGACGGAGGCTACACCTTC.

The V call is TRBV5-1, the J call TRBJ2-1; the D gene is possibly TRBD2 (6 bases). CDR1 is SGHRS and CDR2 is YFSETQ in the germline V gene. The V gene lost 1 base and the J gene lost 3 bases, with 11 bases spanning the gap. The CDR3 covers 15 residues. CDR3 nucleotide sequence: TGCGCCAGCAGCTTGAATTGGGGGGTCTACAATGAGCAGTTCTTC. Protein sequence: CASSLNWGVYNEQFF.

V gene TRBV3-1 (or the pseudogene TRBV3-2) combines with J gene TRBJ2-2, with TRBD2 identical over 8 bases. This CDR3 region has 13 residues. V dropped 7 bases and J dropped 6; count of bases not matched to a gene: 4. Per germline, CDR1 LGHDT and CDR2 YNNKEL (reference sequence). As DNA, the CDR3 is TGTGCCAGCAACCCGGGACTAGCCGGGGAGCTGTTTTTT. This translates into CASNPGLAGELFF.

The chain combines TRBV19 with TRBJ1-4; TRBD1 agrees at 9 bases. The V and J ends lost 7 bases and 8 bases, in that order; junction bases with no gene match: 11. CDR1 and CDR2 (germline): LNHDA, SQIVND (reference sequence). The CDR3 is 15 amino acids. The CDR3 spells CASKNRGRITEKLFF. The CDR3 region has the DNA TGTGCCAGTAAAAACAGGGGGCGGATTACGGAAAAACTGTTTTTT.

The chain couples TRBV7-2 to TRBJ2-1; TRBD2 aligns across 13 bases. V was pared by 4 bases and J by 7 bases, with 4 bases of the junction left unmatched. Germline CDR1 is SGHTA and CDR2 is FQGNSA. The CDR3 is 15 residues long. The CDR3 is CASSSRLAGGNEQFF. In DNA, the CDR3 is TGTGCCAGCAGCTCTCGACTAGCGGGGGGTAATGAGCAGTTCTTC.

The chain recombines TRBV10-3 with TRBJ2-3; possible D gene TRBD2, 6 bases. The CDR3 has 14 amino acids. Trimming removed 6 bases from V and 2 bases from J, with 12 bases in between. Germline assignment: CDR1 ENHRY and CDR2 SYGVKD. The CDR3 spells CAIRPGTSTDTQYF. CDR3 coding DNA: TGTGCCATCAGACCCGGGACTTCCACAGATACGCAGTATTTT.

The CDR3 protein is CASSLLQYSNQPQHF. The CDR3 DNA sequence: TGTGCCAGTAGTCTCTTACAATATAGCAATCAGCCCCAGCATTTT. This sequence joins TRBV19 and TRBJ1-5, with D unclear. The V gene lost 5 bases and the J gene lost 0 bases, with 11 bases spanning the gap. Germline V CDR1 and CDR2: LNHDA, SQIVND (reference sequence). This CDR3 region has 15 residues.